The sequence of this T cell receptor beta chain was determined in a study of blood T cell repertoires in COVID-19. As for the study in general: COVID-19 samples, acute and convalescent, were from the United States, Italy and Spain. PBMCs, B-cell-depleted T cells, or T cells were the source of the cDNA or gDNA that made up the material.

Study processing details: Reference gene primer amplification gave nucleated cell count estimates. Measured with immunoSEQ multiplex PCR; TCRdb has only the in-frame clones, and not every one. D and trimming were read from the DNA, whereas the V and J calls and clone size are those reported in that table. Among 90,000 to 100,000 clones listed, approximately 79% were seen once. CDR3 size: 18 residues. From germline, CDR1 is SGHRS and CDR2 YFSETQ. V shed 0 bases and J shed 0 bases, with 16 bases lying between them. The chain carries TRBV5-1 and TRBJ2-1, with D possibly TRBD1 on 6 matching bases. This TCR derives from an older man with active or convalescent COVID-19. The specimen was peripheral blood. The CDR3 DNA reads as TGCGCCAGCAGCTTGGCCGGGATAGGACAGCTCTCCTACAATGAGCAGTTCTTC. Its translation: CASSLAGIGQLSYNEQFF.